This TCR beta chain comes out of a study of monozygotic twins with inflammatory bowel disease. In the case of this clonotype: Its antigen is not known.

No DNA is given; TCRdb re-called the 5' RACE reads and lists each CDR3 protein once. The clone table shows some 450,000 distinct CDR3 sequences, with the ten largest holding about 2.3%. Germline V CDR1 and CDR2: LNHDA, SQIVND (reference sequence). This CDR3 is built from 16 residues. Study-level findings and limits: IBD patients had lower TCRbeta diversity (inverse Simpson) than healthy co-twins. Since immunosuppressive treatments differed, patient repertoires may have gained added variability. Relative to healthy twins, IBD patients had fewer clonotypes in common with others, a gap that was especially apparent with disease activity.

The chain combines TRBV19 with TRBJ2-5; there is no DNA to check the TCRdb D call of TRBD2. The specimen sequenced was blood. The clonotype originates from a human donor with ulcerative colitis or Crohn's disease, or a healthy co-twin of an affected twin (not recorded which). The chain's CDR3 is CASSRGTSGSGETQYF.